The source of this T cell receptor (beta chain) is a study of shared clonotypes between healthy human individuals. For the study at large: There were three CD4 naive, three CD4 memory, two CD8 naive and one CD8 memory plates per donor.

The table came from immunoSEQ multiplex PCR; TCRdb's copy has only in-frame clones and leaves some out. The repertoire holds approximately 700,000 clones, 60% to 75% seen once, with 1.5% to 2% in the top ten. This CDR3 region has 17 residues. The J segment lost 5 bases and the V segment lost 5 bases, leaving 14 bases of the junction unmatched. Germline loops: CDR1 PRHDT, CDR2 FYEKMQ (reference sequence). Researchers partitioned CD4+ cells into CD45RA+ naive and CD45RA-negative memory subsets. The origin of this receptor is a woman aged 25 to 39 in good health. The sequenced material came from memory CD4+ T cells sorted from blood. Noted subset: CD45RA-negative fraction. This chain joins TRBV13 and TRBJ2-2, with 7 bases lining up with TRBD2. CDR3 nucleotides: TGTGCCAGCAGCGCCCCTGTGGGGGGAGGGCTTACCGGGGAGCTGTTTTTT. Translation gives CASSAPVGGGLTGELFF.